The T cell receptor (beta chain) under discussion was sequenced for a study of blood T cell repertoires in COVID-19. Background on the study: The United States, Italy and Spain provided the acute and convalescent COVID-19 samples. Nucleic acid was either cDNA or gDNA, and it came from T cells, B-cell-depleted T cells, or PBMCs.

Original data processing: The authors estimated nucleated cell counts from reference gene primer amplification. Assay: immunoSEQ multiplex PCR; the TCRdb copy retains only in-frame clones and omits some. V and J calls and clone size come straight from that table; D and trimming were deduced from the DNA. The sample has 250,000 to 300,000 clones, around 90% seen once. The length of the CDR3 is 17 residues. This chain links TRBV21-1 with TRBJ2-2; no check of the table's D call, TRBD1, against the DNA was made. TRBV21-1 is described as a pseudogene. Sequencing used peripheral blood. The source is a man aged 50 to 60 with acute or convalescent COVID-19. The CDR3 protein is CASTPNGGQGATGELFF. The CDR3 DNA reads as TGTGCCAGCACCCCTAATGGGGGACAGGGGGCTACCGGGGAGCTGTTTTTT.